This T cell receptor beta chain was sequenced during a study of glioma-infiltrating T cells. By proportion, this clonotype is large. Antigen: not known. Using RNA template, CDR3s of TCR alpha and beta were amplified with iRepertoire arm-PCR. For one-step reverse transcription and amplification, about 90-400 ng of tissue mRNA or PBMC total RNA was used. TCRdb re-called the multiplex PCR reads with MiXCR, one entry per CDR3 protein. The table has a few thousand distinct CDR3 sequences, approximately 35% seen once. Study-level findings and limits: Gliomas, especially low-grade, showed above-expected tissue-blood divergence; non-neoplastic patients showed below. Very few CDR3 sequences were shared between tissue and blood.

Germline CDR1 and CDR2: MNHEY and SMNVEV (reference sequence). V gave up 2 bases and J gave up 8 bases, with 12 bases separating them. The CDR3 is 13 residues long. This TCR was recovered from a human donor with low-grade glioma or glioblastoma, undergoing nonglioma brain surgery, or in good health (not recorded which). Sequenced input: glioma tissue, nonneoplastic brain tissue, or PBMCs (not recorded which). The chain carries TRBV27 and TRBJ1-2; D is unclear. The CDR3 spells CASSLGLRNGYTF. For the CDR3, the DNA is TGTGCCAGCAGTTTAGGGTTAAGAAACGGCTACACCTTC.